This is a list of T cell receptor beta chains from one sample in a study of shared clonotypes between healthy human individuals. Method: immunoSEQ multiplex PCR; TCRdb's copy keeps in-frame clones and lacks some. The profile covers about 2.1 million clones, with about 94% appearing a single time and about 1.7% taken by the ten largest. Sequences were obtained from naive CD8+ T cells from PBMCs. The receptor source for this set is a man between 18 and 29 years old in good health. Some clones in this sample may be carry-over from other donors' samples. CDR3s include the opening cysteine and the closing phenylalanine or tryptophan. D genes are given only for firm matches. Not every row has a clone size; where given, it reads once, few, many or a size class.

clone_size | j_call | d_call | v_call | cdr3_nt | cdr3_aa
once | TRBJ2-7 | NA | TRBV6-1 | TGTGCCAGCAAACCGGGACAAGGGTTCTCCTACGAGCAGTACTTC | CASKPGQGFSYEQYF
NA | TRBJ2-7 | NA | TRBV5-6 | TGTGCCAGCAGCTTGGCCTTCCTGACCCCCTACGAGCAGTACTTC | CASSLAFLTPYEQYF
NA | TRBJ2-1 | TRBD2 | TRBV27 | TGTGCCAGCAGGACTAGCGGGGGGGACAATGAGCAGTTCTTC | CASRTSGGDNEQFF
NA | TRBJ2-7 | NA | TRBV5-6 | TGTGCCAGCAGCTTGGCCGGGGGTTTACGCTCCTACGAGCAGTACTTC | CASSLAGGLRSYEQYF
NA | TRBJ2-1 | NA | TRBV6-5 | TGTGCCAGCAGTTACCTAAAAACCTACTCCTACAATGAGCAGTTCTTC | CASSYLKTYSYNEQFF
once | TRBJ1-2 | NA | TRBV29-1 | TGCAGCGTTGGACATGAGGGCGGCTACACCTTC | CSVGHEGGYTF
NA | TRBJ2-5 | TRBD2 | TRBV6-1 | TGTGCCAGCAGTGAAGTGGAGGCGGGGGAGGAGGGTACCCAGTACTTC | CASSEVEAGEEGTQYF
NA | TRBJ2-3 | NA | TRBV6-1 | TGTGCCAGCAGTGAAGCCCCAGGCACAGATACGCAGTATTTT | CASSEAPGTDTQYF
once | TRBJ2-1 | NA | TRBV7-9 | TGTGCCAGCAGCCTCTTTAGCAATGAGCAGTTCTTC | CASSLFSNEQFF
NA | TRBJ2-1 | NA | TRBV7-8 | TGTGCCAGCAGCTTAGGTCGCAATGAGCAGTTCTTC | CASSLGRNEQFF
NA | TRBJ1-6 | TRBD1 | TRBV7-9 | TGTGCCAGCAGCGGCGCCGGGACAGGTCTTTCACCCCTCCACTTT | CASSGAGTGLSPLHF
once | TRBJ1-1 | NA | TRBV27 | TGTGCCAGCAGTGATCGGACGCCCTATGAAGCTTTCTTT | CASSDRTPYEAFF
NA | TRBJ1-5 | TRBD1 | TRBV28 | TGTGCCAGCAGTTCCAGAGGGCAGGGGGTGGCTCAGCCCCAGCATTTT | CASSSRGQGVAQPQHF
NA | TRBJ2-1 | TRBD2 | TRBV9 | TGTGCCAGCAGCGTTAGCGGGAGCGCGCCCCCCTACAATGAGCAGTTCTTC | CASSVSGSAPPYNEQFF
few | TRBJ1-1 | NA | TRBV11-2 | TGTGCCAGCAGTCACACTGAAGCTTTCTTT | CASSHTEAFF
NA | TRBJ2-5 | TRBD2 | TRBV9 | TGTGCCAGCAGCGTAGGACTAGCAGACCAAGAGACCCAGTACTTC | CASSVGLADQETQYF
NA | TRBJ1-2 | NA | TRBV7-2 | TGTGCCAGCAGCTTAGGAGCAGCTCGGTTCTATGGCTACACCTTC | CASSLGAARFYGYTF
NA | TRBJ1-4 | NA | TRBV27 | TGTGCCAGCAGTTTACGGGGGGCAACTAATGAAAAACTGTTTTTT | CASSLRGATNEKLFF
NA | TRBJ1-5 | TRBD1 | TRBV28 | TGTGCCAGCAGTCCCCGACAGGGATATAGCAATCAGCCCCAGCATTTT | CASSPRQGYSNQPQHF
NA | TRBJ2-1 | TRBD2 | TRBV19 | TGTGCCAGTAGTCCCCGGGACTACTACAATGAGCAGTTCTTC | CASSPRDYYNEQFF
NA | TRBJ2-2 | NA | TRBV4-1 | TGCGCCAGCAGCCAGGAGGGGGGGCCGAACACCGGGGAGCTGTTTTTT | CASSQEGGPNTGELFF
NA | TRBJ1-2 | TRBD1 | TRBV2 | TGTGCCAGCAGTGAAGGGACAGGGATTTACGGCTACACCTTC | CASSEGTGIYGYTF
NA | TRBJ2-3 | TRBD2 | TRBV27 | TGTGCCAGCAGGTGGACTAGCGGAGGTGGGGATACGCAGTATTTT | CASRWTSGGGDTQYF
NA | TRBJ1-5 | NA | TRBV27 | TGTGCCAGTAAGGGGTATAGCAATCAGCCCCAGCATTTT | CASKGYSNQPQHF
NA | TRBJ2-3 | NA | TRBV9 | TGTGCCAGCAGCCCCTCCCTGGTTTTTCTTCGGGGCACAGATACGCAGTATTTT | CASSPSLVFLRGTDTQYF